This T cell receptor (beta chain) was found in a study of graft-versus-host responses after intestinal transplantation. General study findings and limits: Detection of GvH clones occurred in recipient marrow, and some had their first appearance in ileum or blood.

Details on this clone: Its antigen is not identified.

Trimming cost V 2 bases and J 3 bases; bases outside gene matches: 19. Per the germline V gene, CDR1 is ENHRY and CDR2 is SYGVKD. The CDR3 consists of 20 residues. Produced via immunoSEQ multiplex PCR; TCRdb's table is partial and in-frame only. The sample lists over 75,000 clones; 85% to 95% were seen once. The material sequenced was unstimulated CD8+ T cells sorted from spleen or lymph node cells, taken before transplant. This TCR was sampled from a human donor who was the organ donor for an intestinal transplant. The genes are TRBV10-3 and TRBJ1-2, with 9 bases lining up with TRBD1. This CDR3 is CAISEIEARITGGLDYGYTF. CDR3 DNA sequence: TGTGCCATCAGTGAGATCGAGGCCCGGATTACAGGGGGCCTAGACTATGGCTACACCTTC.